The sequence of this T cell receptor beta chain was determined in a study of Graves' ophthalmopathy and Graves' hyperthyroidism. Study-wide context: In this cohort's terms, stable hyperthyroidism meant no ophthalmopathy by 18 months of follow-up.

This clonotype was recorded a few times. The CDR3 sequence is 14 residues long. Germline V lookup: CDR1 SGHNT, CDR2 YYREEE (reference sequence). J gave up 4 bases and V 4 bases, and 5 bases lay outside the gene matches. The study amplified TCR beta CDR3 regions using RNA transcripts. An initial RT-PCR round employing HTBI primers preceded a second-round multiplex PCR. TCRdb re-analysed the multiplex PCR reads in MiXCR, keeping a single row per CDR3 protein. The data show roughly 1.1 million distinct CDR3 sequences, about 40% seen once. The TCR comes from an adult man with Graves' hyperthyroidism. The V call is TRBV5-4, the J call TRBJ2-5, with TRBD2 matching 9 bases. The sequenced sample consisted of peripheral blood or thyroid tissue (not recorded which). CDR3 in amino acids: CASSEVAGAETQYF. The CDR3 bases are TGTGCCAGCAGCGAGGTAGCGGGGGCAGAGACCCAGTACTTC. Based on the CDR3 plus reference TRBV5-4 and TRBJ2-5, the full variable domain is ETGVTQSPTHLIKTRGQQVTLRCSSQSGHNTVSWYQQALGQGPQFIFQYYREEENGRGNFPPRFSGLQFPNYSSELNVNALELDDSALYLCASSEVAGAETQYFGPGTRLLVL.